This passage covers 23 T cell receptor beta chains from one sample sequenced in a study of response to subunit inactivated influenza vaccine. TCRdb independently ran MiXCR on the RT-PCR reads; one entry per CDR3 protein. The data contain 450,000 to 600,000 distinct CDR3 sequences, more than 15% of them singletons. The specimen was CD4+ T cells sorted from PBMCs, collected about 24 months after vaccination. The receptor source for this set is a man in his fifties or sixties who received an inactivated influenza vaccine.

The chain couples TRBV20-1 to TRBJ1-1; unclear D gene. V lost 0 bases to trimming and J lost 5 bases, with 16 bases between them. Germline CDR1 reads DFQATT; CDR2 reads SNEGSKA (reference sequence). The CDR3 is 15 residues long. CDR3 nucleotides: TGCAGTGCTAGAGATTTCGGCGGGCGAGGAACTGAAGCTTTCTTT. Protein product: CSARDFGGRGTEAFF.

The sample holds a few counts of this clonotype. The chain carries TRBV4-3 and TRBJ2-5; D perhaps matches TRBD2 (6 bases). CDR1 is LGHNA and CDR2 is YSLEER in the germline V gene. The CDR3 covers 13 residues. V gave up 1 base and J gave up 5 bases, with 8 bases separating them. The CDR3 is CASSQVGGETQYF. The CDR3, as DNA: TGCGCCAGCAGCCAAGTTGGGGGGGAGACCCAGTACTTC.

The CDR3 loop reads CATSSTHSGPVNNEQFF. Written as DNA, the CDR3 is TGTGCCACCAGCAGCACGCATAGCGGCCCGGTAAACAATGAGCAGTTCTTC. The gene calls are TRBV15 and TRBJ2-1; possibly TRBD2 for D (6 bases). Germline V gene sequence: CDR1 LNHNV, CDR2 YYDKDF (reference sequence). The CDR3 extends over 17 amino acids. Trimming removed 3 bases from V and 5 bases from J, with 20 bases in between.

The chain has TRBV9 and TRBJ1-6; D gene uncertain. Trimming shortened V by 0 bases and J by 10 bases, and 8 bases separated the two germline ends. The CDR3 is 13 residues long. From germline, CDR1 is SGDLS and CDR2 YYNGEE. CDR3 sequence reads: CASSVVDRSPLHF. CDR3 in DNA: TGTGCCAGCAGCGTAGTGGATCGCTCACCCCTCCACTTT. Looking up the rest from reference TRBV9 and TRBJ1-6 gives the full variable domain: DSGVTQTPKHLITATGQRVTLRCSPRSGDLSVYWYQQSLDQGLQFLIQYYNGEERAKGNILERFSAQQFPDLHSELNLSSLELGDSALYFCASSVVDRSPLHFGNGTRLTVT.

This clonotype was found many times. The rearrangement uses TRBV12-3 or TRBV12-4 and TRBJ1-5; no firm D call. There are 15 residues in the CDR3. Trimming removed 3 bases at V and 0 bases at J, with 9 bases between. CDR3 in DNA: TGTGCCAGCAGTTTGATCAGTAATAGCAATCAGCCCCAGCATTTT. Encoded protein: CASSLISNSNQPQHF.

This clonotype was observed at least ten times. The chain has TRBV12-3 or TRBV12-4 and TRBJ1-2; 8 bases agree with TRBD1. With V trimmed by 2 bases and J by 7 bases, 3 bases remained unmatched. The CDR3 has 13 residues. Here the CDR3 reads CASSLRTGSGYTF. The CDR3 nucleotides are TGTGCCAGCAGTTTAAGGACAGGGAGTGGCTACACCTTC.

J is TRBJ2-3 and V is TRBV20-1; D call uncertain. Looked up from germline, CDR1 is DFQATT and CDR2 is SNEGSKA (reference sequence). There are 15 residues in the CDR3. V was trimmed by 6 bases and J by 4 bases, leaving 20 bases between them. The CDR3, as DNA: TGCAGTGCAACCTCTCCCTTGACCGGCCCAGATACGCAGTATTTT. It specifies CSATSPLTGPDTQYF.

The J gene is TRBJ2-1, the V gene TRBV12-3 or TRBV12-4; 8 bases align to TRBD2. The trim removed 6 bases at V and 9 bases at J, leaving 7 bases unmatched. This CDR3 has 13 amino acids. The CDR3 is CASSPGLAFEQFF. CDR3 in DNA: TGTGCCAGCAGCCCCGGACTAGCCTTTGAGCAGTTCTTC.

J is TRBJ2-2 and V is TRBV12-3 or TRBV12-4, with unresolved D. V was trimmed by 6 bases and J by 5 bases, leaving 7 bases between them. The CDR3 sequence is 12 residues long. CDR3 sequence: CASRLSTGELFF. CDR3 DNA: TGTGCCAGCAGATTGTCTACCGGGGAGCTGTTTTTT.

There are many counts of this clonotype. The chain combines TRBV7-9 with TRBJ1-6; D gene ambiguous. V was shortened by 3 bases and J by 3 bases, with 6 bases between the two germline ends. This CDR3 comprises 14 residues. Per germline, CDR1 SEHNR and CDR2 FQNEAQ (reference sequence). As DNA, the CDR3 is TGTGCCAGCAGCTTGGGCAACTATAATTCACCCCTCCACTTT. The encoded protein is CASSLGNYNSPLHF.

The gene calls are TRBV6-5 and TRBJ1-2; TRBD1 is a possible D gene (5 bases). Trimming took 2 bases from V and 2 from J, leaving 9 bases between them. The CDR3 runs to 14 residues. Per germline, CDR1 MNHEY and CDR2 SVGAGI. The CDR3 is CASSYINRNYGYTF. The CDR3 DNA is TGTGCCAGCAGTTACATTAACAGGAACTATGGCTACACCTTC.

Only a few counts were recorded for this clonotype. The J gene is TRBJ1-2, the V gene TRBV20-1, with D maybe TRBD1 (5 bases). CDR1 DFQATT and CDR2 SNEGSKA come from the germline V gene (reference sequence). The CDR3 extends over 11 amino acids. Trimming cost V 4 bases and J 2 bases, with 5 bases left between them. Here the CDR3 reads CSATGNYGYTF. The CDR3, as DNA: TGCAGTGCTACAGGGAACTATGGCTACACCTTC.

The CDR3, as DNA: TGTGCCACCAGTCCGGCCTTTGGGGCCCCTAACTATGGCTACACCTTC. It encodes CATSPAFGAPNYGYTF. This chain links TRBV24-1 with TRBJ1-2; maybe TRBD1 (5 bases). Deletions cut 6 bases from V and 0 bases from J, with 16 bases between. The CDR3 has 16 amino acids. CDR1 KGHDR and CDR2 SFDVKD come from the germline V gene.

This clonotype was detected a few times. J is TRBJ2-1 and V is TRBV5-1, with D possibly being TRBD2 (6 bases). This CDR3 is built from 14 residues. V lost 7 bases to trimming and J lost 5 bases, with 16 bases between them. Germline CDR1 and CDR2: SGHRS and YFSETQ. CDR3 protein: CASGSTGSNNEQFF. The DNA of the CDR3 is TGCGCCAGCGGCTCTACCGGGAGCAACAATGAGCAGTTCTTC. The variable domain in full, completed from reference TRBV5-1 and TRBJ2-1, reads KAGVTQTPRYLIKTRGQQVTLSCSPISGHRSVSWYQQTPGQGLQFLFEYFSETQRNKGNFPGRFSGRQFSNSRSEMNVSTLELGDSALYLCASGSTGSNNEQFFGPGTRLTVL.

CDR3 region: CASSPSPGPGNSPLHF. CDR3 sequence (DNA): TGTGCCAGCAGCCCGAGTCCGGGACCCGGGAATTCACCCCTCCACTTT. V is TRBV5-5 and J is TRBJ1-6, with D maybe TRBD1 (5 bases). In germline, CDR1 is SGHKS, CDR2 YYEKEE (reference sequence). The CDR3 loop spans 16 amino acids. V was trimmed by 4 bases and J by 7 bases, leaving 18 bases between them.

The rearrangement joins TRBV3-1 to TRBJ2-7; D not resolved. CDR3 length: 12 residues. Germline V gene data show CDR1 as LGHDT and CDR2 as YNNKEL (reference sequence). V lost 2 bases, J lost 6 bases, and 8 bases lay in between. CDR3 in amino acids: CASSQINTEQYF. CDR3 nucleotide sequence: TGTGCCAGCAGCCAAATTAACACCGAGCAGTACTTC.

This chain uses TRBV12-3 or TRBV12-4 with TRBJ2-3; TRBD2 matches at 8 bases. Losses at the gene ends were 6 bases for V and 4 bases for J; bases not matched to a gene: 6. The CDR3 loop spans 14 amino acids. The CDR3 here is CASSRSGGPDTQYF. As DNA, the CDR3 is TGTGCCAGCAGCAGGAGCGGGGGTCCAGATACGCAGTATTTT.

This clonotype was counted a single time. Compared with germline, one end of the junction differs, possibly owing to a read error. The J gene is TRBJ2-7, the V gene TRBV6-9; TRBD1 agrees at 11 bases. Germline CDR1 is MNHGY and CDR2 is SVAAGI. This CDR3 contains 16 residues. The CDR3 loop is CASSYVPGQGVYERYF. Written as DNA, the CDR3 is TGTGCCAGCAGCTATGTCCCGGGACAGGGGGTCTACGAGCGGTACTTC.

In DNA, the CDR3 is TGTGCCATCAGTGAGCGGGAGACTGGGGCCAACGTCCTGACTTTC. This codes for CAISERETGANVLTF. The chain recombines TRBV10-3 with TRBJ2-6, with D tentatively TRBD2 (6 bases). Germline V gene sequence: CDR1 ENHRY, CDR2 SYGVKD. The CDR3 totals 15 residues. Trimming stripped 2 bases from V and 2 bases from J, with 7 bases between.

This clonotype has a count of ten or more. The gene calls are TRBV5-1 and TRBJ2-1; D may match TRBD1 or TRBD2 (5 bases each). Deletions cut 1 base from V and 10 bases from J, with 9 bases between. The CDR3 is made up of 12 amino acids. The germline V gene encodes CDR1 SGHRS and CDR2 YFSETQ. The CDR3 DNA reads TGCGCCAGCAGCTTGATCTGGGACGAGCAGTTCTTC. Amino acid sequence: CASSLIWDEQFF.

The gene calls are TRBV28 and TRBJ1-5; 11 positions agree with TRBD1. Per the germline V gene, CDR1 is MDHEN and CDR2 is SYDVKM. Losses at the gene ends were 5 bases for V and 4 bases for J; bases not matched to a gene: 7. This CDR3 contains 16 residues. The CDR3 DNA sequence: TGTGCCAGCAGTACCCCAGGGACAGGGGGGAATCAGCCCCAGCATTTT. It yields the protein CASSTPGTGGNQPQHF.

This chain links TRBV20-1 with TRBJ2-3; 11 bases agree with TRBD2. Per germline, CDR1 DFQATT and CDR2 SNEGSKA (reference sequence). Losses at the gene ends were 1 base for V and 3 bases for J; bases not matched to a gene: 3. The CDR3 is made up of 15 amino acids. The CDR3: CSARVASGGTDTQYF. DNA of the CDR3: TGCAGTGCTAGAGTAGCTAGCGGGGGGACAGATACGCAGTATTTT.

This clonotype has at least ten counts. The genes are TRBV6-1 and TRBJ1-5; D is perhaps TRBD1 (6 bases). Per germline, CDR1 MNHNS and CDR2 SASEGT. The V gene lost 5 bases and the J gene lost 2 bases, with 13 bases spanning the gap. This CDR3 has 15 residues. CDR3 region: CASSRQGMGNQPQHF. The CDR3 DNA follows: TGTGCCAGCAGTCGTCAGGGGATGGGCAATCAGCCCCAGCATTTT.